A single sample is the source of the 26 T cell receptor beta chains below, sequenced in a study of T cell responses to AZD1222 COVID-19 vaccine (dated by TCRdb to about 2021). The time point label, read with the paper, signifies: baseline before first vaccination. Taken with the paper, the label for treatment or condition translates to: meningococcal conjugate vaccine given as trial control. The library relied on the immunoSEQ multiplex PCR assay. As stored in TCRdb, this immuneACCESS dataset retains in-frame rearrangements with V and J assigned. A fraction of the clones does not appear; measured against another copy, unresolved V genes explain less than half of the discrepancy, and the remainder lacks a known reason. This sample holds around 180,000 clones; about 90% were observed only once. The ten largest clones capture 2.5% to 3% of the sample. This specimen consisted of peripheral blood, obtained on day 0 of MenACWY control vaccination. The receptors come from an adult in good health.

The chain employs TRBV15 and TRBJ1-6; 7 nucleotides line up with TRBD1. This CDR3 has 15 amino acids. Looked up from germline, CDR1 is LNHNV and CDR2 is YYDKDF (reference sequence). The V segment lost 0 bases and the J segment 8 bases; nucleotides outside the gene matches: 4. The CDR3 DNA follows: TGTGCCACCAGCAGAGAAGGGACAGAGGATTCACCCCTCCACTTT. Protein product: CATSREGTEDSPLHF.

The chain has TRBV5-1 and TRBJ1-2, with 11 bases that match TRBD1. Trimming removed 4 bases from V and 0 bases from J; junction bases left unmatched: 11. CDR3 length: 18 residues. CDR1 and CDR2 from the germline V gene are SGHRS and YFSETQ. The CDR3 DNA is TGCGCCAGCAGCCTAAGGACAGGGGGCAGCCGAGCTAACTATGGCTACACCTTC. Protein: CASSLRTGGSRANYGYTF.

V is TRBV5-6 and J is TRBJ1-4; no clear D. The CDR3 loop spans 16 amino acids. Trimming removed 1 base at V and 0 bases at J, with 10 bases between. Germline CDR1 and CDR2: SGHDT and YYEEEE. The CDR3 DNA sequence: TGTGCCAGCAGCTTGTTTTGGGGTGCAACTAATGAAAAACTGTTTTTT. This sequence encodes CASSLFWGATNEKLFF.

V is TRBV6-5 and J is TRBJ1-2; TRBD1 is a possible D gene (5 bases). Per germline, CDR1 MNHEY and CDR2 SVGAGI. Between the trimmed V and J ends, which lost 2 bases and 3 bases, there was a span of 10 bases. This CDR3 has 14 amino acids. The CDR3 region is CASSYGGTDYGYTF. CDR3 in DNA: TGTGCCAGCAGTTACGGCGGGACGGACTATGGCTACACCTTC.

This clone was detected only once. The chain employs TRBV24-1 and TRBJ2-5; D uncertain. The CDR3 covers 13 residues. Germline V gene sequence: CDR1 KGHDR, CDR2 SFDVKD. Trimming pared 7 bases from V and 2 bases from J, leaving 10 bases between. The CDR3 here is CATSRGPQETQYF. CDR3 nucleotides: TGTGCCACCAGCAGAGGACCGCAAGAGACCCAGTACTTC.

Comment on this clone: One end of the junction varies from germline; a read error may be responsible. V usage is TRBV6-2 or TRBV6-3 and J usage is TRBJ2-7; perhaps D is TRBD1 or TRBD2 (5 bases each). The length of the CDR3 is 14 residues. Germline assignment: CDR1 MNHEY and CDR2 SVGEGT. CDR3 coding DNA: TGTGCCAGCAGGTACTACGGGGCTTCGTACGAGCAGTACTTC. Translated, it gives CASRYYGASYEQYF.

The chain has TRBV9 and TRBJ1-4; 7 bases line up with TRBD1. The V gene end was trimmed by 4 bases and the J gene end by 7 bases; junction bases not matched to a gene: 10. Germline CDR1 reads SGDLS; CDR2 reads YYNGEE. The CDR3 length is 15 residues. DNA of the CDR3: TGTGCCAGCAGCACTTCGGGACAGATTATTGAAAAACTGTTTTTT. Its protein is CASSTSGQIIEKLFF. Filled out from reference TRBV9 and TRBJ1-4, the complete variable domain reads DSGVTQTPKHLITATGQRVTLRCSPRSGDLSVYWYQQSLDQGLQFLIQYYNGEERAKGNILERFSAQQFPDLHSELNLSSLELGDSALYFCASSTSGQIIEKLFFGSGTQLSVL.

CDR3 residues: CASSLGKLRGNYGYTF. Written as DNA, the CDR3 is TGCGCCAGCAGCTTGGGAAAACTACGGGGTAACTATGGCTACACCTTC. The J gene is TRBJ1-2, the V gene TRBV5-1, with D unclear. Per germline, CDR1 SGHRS and CDR2 YFSETQ. V lost 0 bases and J 1 base, leaving 13 bases between the germline ends. The CDR3 loop spans 16 amino acids.

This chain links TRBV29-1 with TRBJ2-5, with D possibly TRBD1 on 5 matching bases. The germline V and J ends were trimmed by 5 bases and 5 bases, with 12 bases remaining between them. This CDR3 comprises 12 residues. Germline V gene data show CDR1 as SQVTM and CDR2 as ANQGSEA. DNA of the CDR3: TGCAGCGTTCAACAGGCCGAGGAGACCCAGTACTTC. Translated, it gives CSVQQAEETQYF. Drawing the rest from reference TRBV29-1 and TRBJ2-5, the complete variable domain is SAVISQKPSRDICQRGTSLTIQCQVDSQVTMMFWYRQQPGQSLTLIATANQGSEATYESGFVIDKFPISRPNLTFSTLTVSNMSPEDSSIYLCSVQQAEETQYFGPGTRLLVL.

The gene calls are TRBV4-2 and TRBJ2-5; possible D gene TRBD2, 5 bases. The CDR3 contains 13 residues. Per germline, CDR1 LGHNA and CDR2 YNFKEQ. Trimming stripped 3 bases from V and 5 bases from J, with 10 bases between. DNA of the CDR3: TGTGCCAGCAGCCAGGACGGCGGGGAGACCCAGTACTTC. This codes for CASSQDGGETQYF.

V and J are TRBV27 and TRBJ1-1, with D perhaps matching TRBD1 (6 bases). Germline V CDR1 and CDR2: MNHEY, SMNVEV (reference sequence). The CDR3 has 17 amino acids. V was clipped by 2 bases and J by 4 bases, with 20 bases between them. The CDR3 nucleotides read TGTGCCAGCAGTTTAAGGGGGGGCGGGGAGGTTTTCACTGAAGCTTTCTTT. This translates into CASSLRGGGEVFTEAFF.

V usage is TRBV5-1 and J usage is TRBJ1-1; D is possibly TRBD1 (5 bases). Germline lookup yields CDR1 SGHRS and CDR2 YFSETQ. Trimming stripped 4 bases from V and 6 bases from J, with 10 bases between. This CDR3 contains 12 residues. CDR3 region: CASSNQGPEAFF. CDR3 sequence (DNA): TGCGCCAGCAGCAACCAGGGTCCTGAAGCTTTCTTT.

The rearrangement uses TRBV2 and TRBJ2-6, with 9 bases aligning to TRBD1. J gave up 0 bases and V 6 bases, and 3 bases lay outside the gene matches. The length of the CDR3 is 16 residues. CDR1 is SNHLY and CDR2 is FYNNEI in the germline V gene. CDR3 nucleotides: TGTGCCAGCAGCGGGACAGGGCCCTCTGGGGCCAACGTCCTGACTTTC. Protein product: CASSGTGPSGANVLTF.

The CDR3 DNA is TGCGCCAGCAGCTTGCGGGGAATGGTGTCGGATACGCAGTATTTT. This gives the protein CASSLRGMVSDTQYF. V and J are TRBV5-1 and TRBJ2-3; weak D call: TRBD2 (5 bases). The CDR3 is 15 amino acids. The germline V and J ends were trimmed by 1 base and 6 bases, with 15 bases remaining between them. From germline, CDR1 is SGHRS and CDR2 YFSETQ.

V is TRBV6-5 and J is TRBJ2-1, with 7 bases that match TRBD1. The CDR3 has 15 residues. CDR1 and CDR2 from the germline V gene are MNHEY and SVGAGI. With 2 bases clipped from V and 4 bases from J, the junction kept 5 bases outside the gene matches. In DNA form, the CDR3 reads TGTGCCAGCAGTTACCCGGGACAGAGATACAATGAGCAGTTCTTC. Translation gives CASSYPGQRYNEQFF.

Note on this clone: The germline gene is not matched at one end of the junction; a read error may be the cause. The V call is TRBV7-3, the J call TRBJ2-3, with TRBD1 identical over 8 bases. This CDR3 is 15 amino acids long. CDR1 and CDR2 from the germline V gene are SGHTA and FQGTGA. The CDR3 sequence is CASSLVGGGTGTQYF. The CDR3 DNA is TGTGCCAGCAGCTTAGTAGGGGGCGGGACAGGTACGCAGTATTTT.

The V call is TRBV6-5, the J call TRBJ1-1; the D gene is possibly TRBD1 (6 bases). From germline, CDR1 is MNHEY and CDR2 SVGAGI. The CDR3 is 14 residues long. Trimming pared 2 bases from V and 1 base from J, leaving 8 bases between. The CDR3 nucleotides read TGTGCCAGCAGTTACGCGGACAGGAACACTGAAGCTTTCTTT. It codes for CASSYADRNTEAFF.

The CDR3 here is CASGAVQPQHF. Written as DNA, the CDR3 is TGTGCCAGTGGGGCGGTACAGCCCCAGCATTTT. V and J are TRBV28 and TRBJ1-5; a weak D match, TRBD1 (5 bases). Germline values: CDR1 MDHEN, CDR2 SYDVKM. The CDR3 runs to 11 residues. V was pared by 9 bases and J by 7 bases, with 10 bases between.

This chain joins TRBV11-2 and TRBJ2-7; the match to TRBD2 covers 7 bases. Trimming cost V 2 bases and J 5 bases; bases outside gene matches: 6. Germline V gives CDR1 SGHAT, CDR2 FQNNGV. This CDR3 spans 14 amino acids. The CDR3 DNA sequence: TGTGCCAGCAGCTTACCTACCCGGGGGGACGAGCAGTACTTC. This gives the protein CASSLPTRGDEQYF.

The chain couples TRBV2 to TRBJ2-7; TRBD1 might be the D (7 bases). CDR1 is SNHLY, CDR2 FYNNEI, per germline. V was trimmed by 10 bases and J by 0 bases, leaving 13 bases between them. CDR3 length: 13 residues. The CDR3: CATGGQNSYEQYF. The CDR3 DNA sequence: TGTGCCACCGGGGGACAGAACTCCTACGAGCAGTACTTC. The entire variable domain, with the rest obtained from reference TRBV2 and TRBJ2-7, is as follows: EPEVTQTPSHQVTQMGQEVILRCVPISNHLYFYWYRQILGQKVEFLVSFYNNEISEKSEIFDDQFSVERPDGSNFTLKIRSTKLEDSAMYFCATGGQNSYEQYFGPGTRLTVT.

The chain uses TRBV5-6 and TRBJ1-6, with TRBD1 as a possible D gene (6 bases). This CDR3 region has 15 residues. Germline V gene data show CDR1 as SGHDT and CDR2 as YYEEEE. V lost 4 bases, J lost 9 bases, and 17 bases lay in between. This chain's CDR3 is CASSITGNKRSPLHF. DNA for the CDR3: TGTGCCAGCAGCATAACAGGGAATAAGCGTTCACCCCTCCACTTT.

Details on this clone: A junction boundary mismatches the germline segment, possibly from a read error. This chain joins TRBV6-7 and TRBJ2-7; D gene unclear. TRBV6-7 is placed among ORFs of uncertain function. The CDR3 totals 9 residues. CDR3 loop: CASSYELNF. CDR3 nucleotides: TGTGCCAGCAGTTATGAGTTGAACTTC.

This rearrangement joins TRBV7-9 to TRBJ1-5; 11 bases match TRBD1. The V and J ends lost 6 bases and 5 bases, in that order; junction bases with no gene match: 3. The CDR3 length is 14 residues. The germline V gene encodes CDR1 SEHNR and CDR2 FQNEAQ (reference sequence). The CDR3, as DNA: TGTGCCAGCAGAGGGACAGGGGGGGATCAGCCCCAGCATTTT. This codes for CASRGTGGDQPQHF.

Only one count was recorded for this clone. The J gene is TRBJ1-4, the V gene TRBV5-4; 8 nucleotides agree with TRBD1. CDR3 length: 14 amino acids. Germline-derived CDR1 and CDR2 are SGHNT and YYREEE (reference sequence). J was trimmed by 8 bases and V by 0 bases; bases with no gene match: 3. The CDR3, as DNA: TGTGCCAGCAGCTTGGGCAGGGGGCAGGAAAAACTGTTTTTT. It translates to CASSLGRGQEKLFF.

CDR3 sequence reads: CATSRAGGARSPLHF. CDR3 DNA sequence: TGTGCCACCAGCAGAGCCGGGGGGGCGCGTTCACCCCTCCACTTT. The chain combines TRBV15 with TRBJ1-6; D is possibly TRBD1 (6 bases). Between the trimmed V and J ends, which lost 1 base and 9 bases, there was a span of 13 bases. The germline V gene has CDR1 LNHNV and CDR2 YYDKDF (reference sequence). The CDR3 is 15 amino acids.

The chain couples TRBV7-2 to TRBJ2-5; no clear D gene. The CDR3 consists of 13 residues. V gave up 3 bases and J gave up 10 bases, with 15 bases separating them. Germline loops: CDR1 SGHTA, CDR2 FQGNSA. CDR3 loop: CASSFTDASNQYF. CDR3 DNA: TGTGCCAGCAGCTTTACAGACGCTTCGAACCAGTACTTC.